Below, 13 T cell receptor beta chains from the same sample are listed, as sequenced in a study of cytomegalovirus exposure and HLA in healthy donors. The PCR had 60 Vbeta and 13 Jbeta primers. Using immunoSEQ multiplex PCR, the repertoire was profiled, and TCRdb retains in-frame clones only, with some absent. This sample has 150,000 or so clones, with 60% to 85% found just once. The sequencing sample was made of PBMCs. All receptors derive from a man aged 40-49 years in good health and CMV-seropositive.

The chain carries TRBV7-9 and TRBJ2-5, with TRBD1 matching over 10 bases. The CDR3 runs to 13 residues. Germline assignment: CDR1 SEHNR and CDR2 FQNEAQ (reference sequence). The trim removed 4 bases at V and 5 bases at J, leaving 1 base unmatched. The CDR3 reads CASSWGQGETQYF. The CDR3, as DNA: TGTGCCAGCAGCTGGGGACAGGGGGAGACCCAGTACTTC.

The chain carries TRBV27 and TRBJ2-7, with 9 bases that match TRBD2. The trim removed 3 bases at V and 4 bases at J, leaving 4 bases unmatched. The CDR3 loop spans 14 amino acids. Germline lookup yields CDR1 MNHEY and CDR2 SMNVEV (reference sequence). CDR3 in amino acids: CASSFSSGGYEQYF. The CDR3 DNA reads TGTGCCAGCAGTTTCTCCAGCGGGGGGTACGAGCAGTACTTC.

The chain links TRBV4-3 to TRBJ2-1, with 13 positions matching TRBD2. CDR1 and CDR2 (germline): LGHNA, YSLEER. This CDR3 spans 20 amino acids. V dropped 0 bases and J dropped 6; count of bases not matched to a gene: 14. DNA for the CDR3: TGCGCCAGCAGCCAAGAACGAGCACTAGCGGGAGGGACCGGCGGCAATGAGCAGTTCTTC. This codes for CASSQERALAGGTGGNEQFF.

A note on this clone: One end of the junction fails to match germline, which may point to a read error. Distinct nucleotide sequences in the sample also encode this CDR3. J is TRBJ1-2 and V is TRBV7-2, with 8 nucleotides matching TRBD1. The CDR3 totals 16 residues. CDR1 and CDR2 (germline): SGHTA, FQGNSA. The CDR3 DNA follows: TGTGCCAGCAGCTTATGGGGACAGGTGTCAATGAATGGCTATACCTTC. Protein: CASSLWGQVSMNGYTF.

V usage is TRBV9 and J usage is TRBJ2-5, with TRBD2 as a possible D gene (6 bases). Judging by the DNA end, TRBJ2-7 fits better; the J call may be wrong. Germline CDR1 SGDLS, CDR2 YYNGEE. The CDR3 extends over 18 amino acids. DNA of the CDR3: TGTGCCAGCAGCCCTCGCGGGGACCAAAGCCCGGTCCCCTACGAGCAGTACTTC. It specifies CASSPRGDQSPVPYEQYF.

This rearrangement joins TRBV20-1 to TRBJ2-7; tentatively, D is TRBD1 (5 bases). Germline CDR1 reads DFQATT; CDR2 reads SNEGSKA (reference sequence). Between the trimmed V and J ends, which lost 5 bases and 11 bases, there was a span of 16 bases. The CDR3 is made up of 11 amino acids. CDR3 protein: CSASKGVSEYF. In DNA, the CDR3 is TGCAGTGCTTCTAAAGGGGTTTCGGAGTACTTC.

This clone was found a few times. CDR3 nucleotides: TGTGCCAGCAGCAGACTAGCGGGAGGGCCCACAGATACGCAGTATTTT. Translation: CASSRLAGGPTDTQYF. The genes are TRBV25-1 and TRBJ2-3; 14 bases align to TRBD2. V shed 6 bases, J shed 2 bases, and the junction held 4 bases outside the gene matches. This CDR3 is built from 16 residues. CDR1 and CDR2 from the germline V gene are MGHDK and SYGVNS.

This rearrangement joins TRBV19 to TRBJ2-6; the match to TRBD1 covers 8 bases. This CDR3 has 17 residues. CDR1 and CDR2 (germline): LNHDA, SQIVND (reference sequence). Trimming took 7 bases from V and 0 from J; bases not matched to a gene: 8. The CDR3 loop reads CASTPGQAVSGANVLTF. CDR3 DNA: TGTGCCAGTACACCGGGACAGGCTGTCTCTGGGGCCAACGTCCTGACTTTC.

The chain couples TRBV7-9 to TRBJ1-2, with D maybe TRBD1 (5 bases). The ends were cut back, 1 base at V and 4 bases at J, with 16 bases in the middle. This CDR3 comprises 16 residues. The germline V gene encodes CDR1 SEHNR and CDR2 FQNEAQ (reference sequence). CDR3 DNA: TGTGCCAGCAGCTTAGATGGGGGGTCCCACCCCTATGGCTACACCTTC. It translates to CASSLDGGSHPYGYTF.

The chain is built from TRBV6-5 and TRBJ2-7; D gene unclear. Trimming pared 6 bases from V and 0 bases from J, leaving 15 bases between. From germline, CDR1 is MNHEY and CDR2 SVGAGI. The CDR3 contains 15 residues. In DNA, the CDR3 is TGTGCCAGCAGCCCAACACTTTACAGCTCCTACGAGCAGTACTTC. Translated, it gives CASSPTLYSSYEQYF.

In DNA form, the CDR3 reads TGTGCCAGCAGTACCCGACAGCAGATTGAAGCTTTCTTT. Translated: CASSTRQQIEAFF. The chain uses TRBV6-1 and TRBJ1-1, with D perhaps TRBD1 (5 bases). CDR1 and CDR2 from the germline V gene are MNHNS and SASEGT. This CDR3 region has 13 residues. V was trimmed by 5 bases and J by 7 bases, leaving 14 bases between them.

The DNA for the CDR3 is TGTGCCAGCTCACCGCAGGGGGGAACAACTAATGAAAAACTGTTTTTT. It is translated as CASSPQGGTTNEKLFF. This sequence joins TRBV18 and TRBJ1-4; 7 bases line up with TRBD1. This CDR3 is 16 amino acids long. Germline values: CDR1 KGHSH, CDR2 LQKENI. The trim removed 3 bases at V and 0 bases at J, leaving 4 bases unmatched.

The chain uses TRBV28 and TRBJ2-1; D is ambiguous. Germline-derived CDR1 and CDR2 are MDHEN and SYDVKM. V was trimmed by 3 bases and J by 3 bases, leaving 12 bases between them. This CDR3 region has 15 residues. The CDR3 loop reads CASSFVAENYNEQFF. The CDR3 DNA sequence: TGTGCCAGCAGTTTCGTTGCGGAAAACTACAATGAGCAGTTCTTC. The variable domain in full, completed from reference TRBV28 and TRBJ2-1, reads DVKVTQSSRYLVKRTGEKVFLECVQDMDHENMFWYRQDPGLGLRLIYFSYDVKMKEKGDIPEGYSVSREKKERFSLILESASTNQTSMYLCASSFVAENYNEQFFGPGTRLTVL.